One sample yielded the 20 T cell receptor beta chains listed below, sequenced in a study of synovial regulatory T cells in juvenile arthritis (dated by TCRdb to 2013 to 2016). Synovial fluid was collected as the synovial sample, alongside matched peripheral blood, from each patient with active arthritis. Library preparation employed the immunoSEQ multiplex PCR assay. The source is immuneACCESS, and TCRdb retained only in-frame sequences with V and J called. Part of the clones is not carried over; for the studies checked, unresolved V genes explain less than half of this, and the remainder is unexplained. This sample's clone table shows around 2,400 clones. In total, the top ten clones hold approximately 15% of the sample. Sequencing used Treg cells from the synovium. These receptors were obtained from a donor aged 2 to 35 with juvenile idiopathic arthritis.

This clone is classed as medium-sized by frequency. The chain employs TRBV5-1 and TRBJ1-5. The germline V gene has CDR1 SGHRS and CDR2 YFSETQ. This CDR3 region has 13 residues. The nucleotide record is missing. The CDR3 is CASSLDSNQPQHF.

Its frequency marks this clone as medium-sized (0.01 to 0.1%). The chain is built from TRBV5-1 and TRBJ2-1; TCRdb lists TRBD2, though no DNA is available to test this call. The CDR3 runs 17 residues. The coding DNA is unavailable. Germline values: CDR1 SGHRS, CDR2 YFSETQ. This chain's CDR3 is CASSLAGGGSSYNEQFF.

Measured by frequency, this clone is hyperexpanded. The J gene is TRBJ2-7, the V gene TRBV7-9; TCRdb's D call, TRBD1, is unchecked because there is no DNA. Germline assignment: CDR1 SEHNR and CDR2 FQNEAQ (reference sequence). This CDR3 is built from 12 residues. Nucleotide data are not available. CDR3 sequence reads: CASSFNRAEQYF. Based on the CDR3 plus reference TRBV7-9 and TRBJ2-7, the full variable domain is DTGVSQNPRHKITKRGQNVTFRCDPISEHNRLYWYRQTLGQGPEFLTYFQNEAQLEKSRLLSDRFSAERPKGSFSTLEIQRTEQGDSAMYLCASSFNRAEQYFGPGTRLTVT.

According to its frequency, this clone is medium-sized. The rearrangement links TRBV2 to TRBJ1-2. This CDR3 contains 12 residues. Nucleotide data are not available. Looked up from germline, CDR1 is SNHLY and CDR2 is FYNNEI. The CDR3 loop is CASSYDWGGYTF.

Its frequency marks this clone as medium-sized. The CDR3 is CASSLAGGQETQYF. The V gene is TRBV7-9, the J gene TRBJ2-5; as DNA is missing, the TRBD2 call by TCRdb cannot be tested. The CDR3 contains 14 residues. No DNA accompanies this entry. Germline CDR1 SEHNR, CDR2 FQNEAQ (reference sequence).

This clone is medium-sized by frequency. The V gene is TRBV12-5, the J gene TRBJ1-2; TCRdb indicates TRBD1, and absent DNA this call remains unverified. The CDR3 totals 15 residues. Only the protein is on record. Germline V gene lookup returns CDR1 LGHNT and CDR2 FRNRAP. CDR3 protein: CASGLSGTVNYGYTF.

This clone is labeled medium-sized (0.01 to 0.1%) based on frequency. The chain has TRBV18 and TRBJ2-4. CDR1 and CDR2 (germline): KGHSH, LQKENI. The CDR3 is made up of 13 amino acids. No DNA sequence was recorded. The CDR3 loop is CASSPPAKNIQYF.

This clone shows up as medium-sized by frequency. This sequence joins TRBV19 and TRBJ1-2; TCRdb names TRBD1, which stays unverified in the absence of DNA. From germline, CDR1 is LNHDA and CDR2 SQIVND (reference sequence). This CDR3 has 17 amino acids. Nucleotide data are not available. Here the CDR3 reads CASSISYGEGAMYGYTF.

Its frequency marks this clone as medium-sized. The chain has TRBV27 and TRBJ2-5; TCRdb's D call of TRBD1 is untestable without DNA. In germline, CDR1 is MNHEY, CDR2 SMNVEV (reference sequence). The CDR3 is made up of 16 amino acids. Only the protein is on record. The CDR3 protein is CASSYQTGGNAETQYF.

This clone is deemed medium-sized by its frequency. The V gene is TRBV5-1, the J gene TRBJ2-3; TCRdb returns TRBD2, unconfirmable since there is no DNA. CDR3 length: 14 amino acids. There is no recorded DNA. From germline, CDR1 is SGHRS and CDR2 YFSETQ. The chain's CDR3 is CASSFRESTDTQYF.

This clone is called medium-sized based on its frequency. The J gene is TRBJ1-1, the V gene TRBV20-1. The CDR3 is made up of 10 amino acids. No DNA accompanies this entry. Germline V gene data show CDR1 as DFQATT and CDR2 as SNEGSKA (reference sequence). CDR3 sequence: CSARNTEAFF.

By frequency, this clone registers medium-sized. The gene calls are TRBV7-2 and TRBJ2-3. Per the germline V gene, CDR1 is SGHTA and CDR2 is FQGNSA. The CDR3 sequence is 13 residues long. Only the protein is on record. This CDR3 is CASSFPGADTQYF.

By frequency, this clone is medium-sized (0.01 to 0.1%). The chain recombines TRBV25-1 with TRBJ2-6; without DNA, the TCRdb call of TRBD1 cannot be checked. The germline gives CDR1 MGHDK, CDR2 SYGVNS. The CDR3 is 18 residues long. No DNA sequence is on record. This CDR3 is CASSTRVTGQSRANVLTF.

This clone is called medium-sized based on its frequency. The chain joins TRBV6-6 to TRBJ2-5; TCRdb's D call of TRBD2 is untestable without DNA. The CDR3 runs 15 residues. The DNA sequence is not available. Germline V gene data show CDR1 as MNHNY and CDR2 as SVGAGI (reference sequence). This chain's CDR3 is CASSISGRAQETQYF.

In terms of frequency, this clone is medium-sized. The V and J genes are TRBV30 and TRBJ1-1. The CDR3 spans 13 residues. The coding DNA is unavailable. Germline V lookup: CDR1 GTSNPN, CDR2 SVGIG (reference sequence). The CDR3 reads CAWKGRRNTEAFF. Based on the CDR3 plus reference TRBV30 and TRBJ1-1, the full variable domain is SQTIHQWPATLVQPVGSPLSLECTVEGTSNPNLYWYRQAAGRGLQLLFYSVGIGQISSEVPQNLSASRPQDRQFILSSKKLLLSDSGFYLCAWKGRRNTEAFFGQGTRLTVV.

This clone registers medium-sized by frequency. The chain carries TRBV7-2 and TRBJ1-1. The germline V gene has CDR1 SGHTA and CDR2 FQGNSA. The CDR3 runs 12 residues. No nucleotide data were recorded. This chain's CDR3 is CASSWDNTEAFF.

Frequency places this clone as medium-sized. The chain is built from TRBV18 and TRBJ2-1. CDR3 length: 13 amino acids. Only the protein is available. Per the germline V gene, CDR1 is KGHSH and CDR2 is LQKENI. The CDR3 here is CASSPDRWVEQFF.

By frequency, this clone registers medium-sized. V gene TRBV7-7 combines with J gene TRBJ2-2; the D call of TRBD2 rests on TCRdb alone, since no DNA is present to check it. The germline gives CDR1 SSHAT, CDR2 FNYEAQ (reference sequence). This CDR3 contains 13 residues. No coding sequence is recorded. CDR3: CASSPGTTGELFF.

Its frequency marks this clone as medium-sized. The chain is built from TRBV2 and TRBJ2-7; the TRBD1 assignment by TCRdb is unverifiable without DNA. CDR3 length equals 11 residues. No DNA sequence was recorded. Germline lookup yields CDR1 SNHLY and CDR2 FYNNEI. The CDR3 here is CASRTGYEQYF.

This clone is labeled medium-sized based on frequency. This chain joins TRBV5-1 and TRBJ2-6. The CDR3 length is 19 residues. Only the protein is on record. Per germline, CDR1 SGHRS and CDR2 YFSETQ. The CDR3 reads CASRLLAQWGFSGANVLTF.